A selection of T cell receptor beta chains follows, all from one sample in a study of blood T cell repertoires in COVID-19. Method: immunoSEQ multiplex PCR; TCRdb's copy keeps in-frame clones and lacks some. The table has about 130,000 clones, about 87% seen once. What was sequenced was peripheral blood. The receptor source for this set is a man between 50 and 59 years old with acute or convalescent COVID-19. Both conserved end residues are part of each CDR3. Fields, in order: clone size, J gene, D gene, V gene, CDR3 DNA, CDR3 protein. D genes are given only for firm matches. The size entry is marked missing in some rows and otherwise reads once, few, many or a size class.

abundance: .; j_gene: TRBJ2-7; d_gene: TRBD2; v_gene: TRBV9; CDR3nt: TGTGCCAGCAGCGTAGATGCTAGCGGCTCGGAGCAGTACTTC; CDR3aa: CASSVDASGSEQYF
abundance: .; j_gene: TRBJ1-1; d_gene: TRBD1; v_gene: TRBV4-2; CDR3nt: TGTGCCAGCAGCCAATCCACCACGGACAGGCTGAACACTGAAGCTTTCTTT; CDR3aa: CASSQSTTDRLNTEAFF
abundance: .; j_gene: TRBJ2-3; d_gene: .; v_gene: TRBV5-1; CDR3nt: TGCGCCAGCAGCTTGGATCCAGGGTCGAGCACAGATACGCAGTATTTT; CDR3aa: CASSLDPGSSTDTQYF
abundance: .; j_gene: TRBJ1-2; d_gene: TRBD1; v_gene: TRBV29-1; CDR3nt: TGCAGCGTCCAAATTGGACAGGGACGGGGCTACACCTTC; CDR3aa: CSVQIGQGRGYTF
abundance: .; j_gene: TRBJ1-1; d_gene: .; v_gene: TRBV11-2; CDR3nt: TGTGCCAGCAGCTTAGGGTACGCAGGGGAAGGGCGGACTGAAGCTTTCTTT; CDR3aa: CASSLGYAGEGRTEAFF
abundance: .; j_gene: TRBJ2-1; d_gene: TRBD2; v_gene: TRBV28; CDR3nt: TGTGCCAGCTCCCTCTTGCGGGGGGCGGGAGGGCCGGAGGTTGAGCAGTTCTTC; CDR3aa: CASSLLRGAGGPEVEQFF
abundance: .; j_gene: TRBJ1-1; d_gene: .; v_gene: TRBV3-1/TRBV3-2; CDR3nt: TGTGCCAGCCAGGGGTCCTGGTCACAGGGCCTGGGGGACACTGAAGCTTTCTTT; CDR3aa: CASQGSWSQGLGDTEAFF
abundance: .; j_gene: TRBJ1-1; d_gene: .; v_gene: TRBV18; CDR3nt: TGTGCCAGCTCACCTAACGGGGGCACTGAAGCTTTCTTT; CDR3aa: CASSPNGGTEAFF
abundance: .; j_gene: TRBJ2-1; d_gene: TRBD2; v_gene: TRBV10-3; CDR3nt: TGTGCCATCAACGGAGGGGGACTAGCGGGGCCATACAATGAGCAGTTCTTC; CDR3aa: CAINGGGLAGPYNEQFF
abundance: .; j_gene: TRBJ1-4; d_gene: TRBD1; v_gene: TRBV5-1; CDR3nt: TGCGCCAGCAGCCCGGTAGCGGGGACAGCTAGTGAAAAACTGTTTTTT; CDR3aa: CASSPVAGTASEKLFF
abundance: .; j_gene: TRBJ2-5; d_gene: TRBD2; v_gene: TRBV5-1; CDR3nt: TGCGCCAGCAGCTCATCGGGGGGGAAAGAGACCCAGTACTTC; CDR3aa: CASSSSGGKETQYF
abundance: .; j_gene: TRBJ1-2; d_gene: .; v_gene: TRBV27; CDR3nt: TGTGCCAGCAGGAGCAATTCGGACAGACAGTATGGCTACACCTTC; CDR3aa: CASRSNSDRQYGYTF
abundance: .; j_gene: TRBJ2-1; d_gene: .; v_gene: TRBV5-4; CDR3nt: TGTGCCAGCAGCTTGAGGAAGGAAGGAGGTAATGAGCAGTTCTTC; CDR3aa: CASSLRKEGGNEQFF
abundance: once; j_gene: TRBJ1-5; d_gene: TRBD1; v_gene: TRBV12-5; CDR3nt: TGTGCTAGCCAGGGGGACAATCAGCCCCAGCATTTT; CDR3aa: CASQGDNQPQHF
abundance: .; j_gene: TRBJ1-1; d_gene: .; v_gene: TRBV6-6; CDR3nt: TGTGCCAGCAGGCTGACAGAGAACACTGAAGCTTTCTTT; CDR3aa: CASRLTENTEAFF
abundance: .; j_gene: TRBJ1-6; d_gene: .; v_gene: TRBV10-3; CDR3nt: TGTGCCACCCTAAGGGCGGGGAATTCACCCCTCCACTTT; CDR3aa: CATLRAGNSPLHF
abundance: .; j_gene: TRBJ2-7; d_gene: TRBD2; v_gene: TRBV27; CDR3nt: TGTGCCAGCAGTCCCACGGGGACTAGCGGAACCTACGAGCAGTACTTC; CDR3aa: CASSPTGTSGTYEQYF
abundance: .; j_gene: TRBJ2-7; d_gene: TRBD2; v_gene: TRBV27; CDR3nt: TGTGCCAGCAGTTTCGGGACTAGCGGGTCCTACGAGCAGTACTTC; CDR3aa: CASSFGTSGSYEQYF
abundance: .; j_gene: TRBJ1-6; d_gene: .; v_gene: TRBV29-1; CDR3nt: TGCAGCGTTGGGAGCGGGATTAATTCACCCCTCCACTTT; CDR3aa: CSVGSGINSPLHF
abundance: .; j_gene: TRBJ1-2; d_gene: .; v_gene: TRBV5-1; CDR3nt: TGCGCCAGCAGCTTGGCACCAGCTAACTATGGCTACACCTTC; CDR3aa: CASSLAPANYGYTF
abundance: .; j_gene: TRBJ1-1; d_gene: .; v_gene: TRBV9; CDR3nt: TGTGCCAGCACCGGGGGACGGGGAATGGGGATCGCGAACACTGAAGCTTTCTTT; CDR3aa: CASTGGRGMGIANTEAFF
abundance: .; j_gene: TRBJ2-2; d_gene: .; v_gene: TRBV7-9; CDR3nt: TGTGCCAGCAGCCGTACTGGCGGCACCGGGGAGCTGTTTTTT; CDR3aa: CASSRTGGTGELFF
abundance: .; j_gene: TRBJ2-3; d_gene: TRBD2; v_gene: TRBV28; CDR3nt: TGTGCCAGCAGCCCCGCGGGCGGGAGGTCCACAGATACGCAGTATTTT; CDR3aa: CASSPAGGRSTDTQYF
abundance: few; j_gene: TRBJ1-2; d_gene: .; v_gene: TRBV3-1/TRBV3-2; CDR3nt: TGTGCCAGCAGCCAACGTGGGACTATGATCTATGGCTACACCTTC; CDR3aa: CASSQRGTMIYGYTF
abundance: once; j_gene: TRBJ1-1; d_gene: TRBD1; v_gene: TRBV5-6; CDR3nt: TGTGCCAGCAGCTCCAGACAGGGCTGGACCACTGAAGCTTTCTTT; CDR3aa: CASSSRQGWTTEAFF
abundance: .; j_gene: TRBJ1-1; d_gene: .; v_gene: TRBV2; CDR3nt: TGTGCCAGCACTCGACAACAGATAAGGGGCACTGAAGCTTTCTTT; CDR3aa: CASTRQQIRGTEAFF
abundance: .; j_gene: TRBJ1-3; d_gene: TRBD1; v_gene: TRBV2; CDR3nt: TGTGCCAGCAGCCCCCGACAGGGTCTATCTGGAAACACCATATATTTT; CDR3aa: CASSPRQGLSGNTIYF
abundance: .; j_gene: TRBJ1-1; d_gene: TRBD1; v_gene: TRBV7-9; CDR3nt: TGTGCCAGCAGCACCCGGGACAGATTACCCGATGAAGCTTTCTTT; CDR3aa: CASSTRDRLPDEAFF
abundance: .; j_gene: TRBJ1-6; d_gene: TRBD1; v_gene: TRBV20-1; CDR3nt: TGCAGTGCTAGTTCACCAGGGGGGAGCTCCTATAATTCACCCCTCCACTTT; CDR3aa: CSASSPGGSSYNSPLHF
abundance: .; j_gene: TRBJ1-2; d_gene: TRBD1; v_gene: TRBV4-1; CDR3nt: TGCGCCAGCAGCCCAGCTTCCGGGACAGCATATGGCTACACCTTC; CDR3aa: CASSPASGTAYGYTF
abundance: .; j_gene: TRBJ1-4; d_gene: TRBD1; v_gene: TRBV25-1; CDR3nt: TGTGCCAGCAGGGACAGGGGAGCTGAAAAACTGTTTTTT; CDR3aa: CASRDRGAEKLFF
abundance: once; j_gene: TRBJ2-2; d_gene: TRBD1; v_gene: TRBV4-1; CDR3nt: TGCGCCAGCTCACCACCGGAAGAGAGGGGGCGAGTGGGGGAGCTGTTTTTT; CDR3aa: CASSPPEERGRVGELFF
abundance: .; j_gene: TRBJ2-7; d_gene: TRBD1; v_gene: TRBV28; CDR3nt: TGTGCCAGCAGTAGAACCGGGACAGGGTTCTCCTACGAGCAGTACTTC; CDR3aa: CASSRTGTGFSYEQYF
abundance: .; j_gene: TRBJ1-5; d_gene: .; v_gene: TRBV23-1; CDR3nt: TGCGCCAGCAGTCATTCTGGGAGCTATAGTGGCAATCAGCCCCAGCATTTT; CDR3aa: CASSHSGSYSGNQPQHF
abundance: few; j_gene: TRBJ1-6; d_gene: TRBD1; v_gene: TRBV9; CDR3nt: TGTGCCAGCAGTAAAACAGGGGTGGGATCACCCCTCCACTTT; CDR3aa: CASSKTGVGSPLHF
abundance: few; j_gene: TRBJ1-2; d_gene: .; v_gene: TRBV28; CDR3nt: TGTGCCAGCAGTCCGACCAGGGGAGGGTCCTCTCAGAACACCTTC; CDR3aa: CASSPTRGGSSQNTF
abundance: few; j_gene: TRBJ2-7; d_gene: TRBD1; v_gene: TRBV7-2; CDR3nt: TGTGCCAGCAGCTCGACAGGGAGCTCCTACGAGCAGTACTTC; CDR3aa: CASSSTGSSYEQYF
abundance: .; j_gene: TRBJ1-2; d_gene: TRBD1; v_gene: TRBV5-6; CDR3nt: TGTGCCAGCAGCTTGGGGCAGGGGGCGGTCTATGGCTACACCTTC; CDR3aa: CASSLGQGAVYGYTF
abundance: .; j_gene: TRBJ1-2; d_gene: .; v_gene: TRBV12-5; CDR3nt: TGTGCTAGTGCCCTGACCCTGGGGGGTGGCTACACCTTC; CDR3aa: CASALTLGGGYTF
abundance: .; j_gene: TRBJ2-3; d_gene: .; v_gene: TRBV6-6; CDR3nt: TGTGCCAGCAGTTCCAGGGGCACAGATACGCAGTATTTT; CDR3aa: CASSSRGTDTQYF
abundance: .; j_gene: TRBJ2-7; d_gene: TRBD2; v_gene: TRBV5-1; CDR3nt: TGCGCCAGCAGCTTTACTAGCGGGAGCGTCGAGCAGTACTTC; CDR3aa: CASSFTSGSVEQYF
abundance: .; j_gene: TRBJ1-4; d_gene: TRBD1; v_gene: TRBV5-1; CDR3nt: TGCGCCAGCAGCTTGGGCAGGGGGAGCGCTAATGAAAAACTGTTTTTT; CDR3aa: CASSLGRGSANEKLFF
abundance: few; j_gene: TRBJ2-7; d_gene: TRBD2; v_gene: TRBV5-4; CDR3nt: TGTGCCAGCAGCCCTAGCGGGGGGTCCTACGAGCAGTACTTC; CDR3aa: CASSPSGGSYEQYF
abundance: once; j_gene: TRBJ2-3; d_gene: TRBD2; v_gene: TRBV28; CDR3nt: TGTGCCAGCAGTTTTTTAGGTGCGACTGGCGGGAGCGCAGATACGCAGTATTTT; CDR3aa: CASSFLGATGGSADTQYF
abundance: .; j_gene: TRBJ2-1; d_gene: TRBD1; v_gene: TRBV7-6; CDR3nt: TGTGCCAGCAGCTCGAACAGGGGGCGCGGGAATGAGCAGTTCTTC; CDR3aa: CASSSNRGRGNEQFF
abundance: .; j_gene: TRBJ2-7; d_gene: .; v_gene: TRBV27; CDR3nt: TGTGCCAGCAGTTTCGTCCTATGGTCGGACGAGCAGTACTTC; CDR3aa: CASSFVLWSDEQYF
abundance: .; j_gene: TRBJ2-5; d_gene: TRBD2; v_gene: TRBV18; CDR3nt: TGTGCCAGCTCACCCCCGGGATTCTCGGGGGGGACCCAGTACTTC; CDR3aa: CASSPPGFSGGTQYF
abundance: .; j_gene: TRBJ2-2; d_gene: TRBD1; v_gene: TRBV9; CDR3nt: TGTGCCAGCAGCGTAGCAGGGGGCGGGGAGCTGTTTTTT; CDR3aa: CASSVAGGGELFF
abundance: .; j_gene: TRBJ2-7; d_gene: .; v_gene: TRBV28; CDR3nt: TGTGCCAGCAGTTCGAACAGGTTCGAGCAGTACTTC; CDR3aa: CASSSNRFEQYF
abundance: .; j_gene: TRBJ1-1; d_gene: .; v_gene: TRBV4-1; CDR3nt: TGCGCCAGCAGCCAATTTGGCCCGAGGGCGACTGAAGCTTTCTTT; CDR3aa: CASSQFGPRATEAFF
abundance: .; j_gene: TRBJ1-2; d_gene: TRBD1; v_gene: TRBV27; CDR3nt: TGTGCCAGCAGTACTATTAGGGGACAGGGTCATGGCTACACCTTC; CDR3aa: CASSTIRGQGHGYTF
abundance: .; j_gene: TRBJ1-2; d_gene: .; v_gene: TRBV19; CDR3nt: TGTGCCAGTAGTATAGGTCGGGGACTACAGGGCAAAGGCTACACCTTC; CDR3aa: CASSIGRGLQGKGYTF
abundance: .; j_gene: TRBJ2-6; d_gene: .; v_gene: TRBV3-1/TRBV3-2; CDR3nt: TGTGCCAGCAGCCAATCGTGGCGGGGCAGCCTCGCCTCTGGGGCCAACGTCCTGACTTTC; CDR3aa: CASSQSWRGSLASGANVLTF